This T cell receptor beta chain was recorded in a study of blood T cell repertoires in COVID-19. About the research overall: PBMCs, B-cell-depleted T cells, or T cells provided the cDNA or gDNA that made up the material.

The germline V gene encodes CDR1 SGHRS and CDR2 YFSETQ. V gave up 4 bases and J gave up 10 bases, with 18 bases separating them. The CDR3 contains 15 residues. The sample holds a few counts of this clone. Here immunoSEQ multiplex PCR was the method, and the copy in TCRdb shows in-frame clones only, minus some. This sample yields roughly 240,000 clones, of which less than 85% are seen a single time; roughly 4.6% belongs to the top ten. The sample consisted of peripheral blood. J is TRBJ1-6 and V is TRBV5-1; possibly TRBD1 for D (6 bases). The origin of this receptor is a man aged 60 to 69 who had recovered from COVID-19. This CDR3 reads CASSPKQGLESPLHF. For the CDR3, the DNA is TGCGCCAGCAGCCCGAAACAGGGTTTGGAGTCACCCCTCCACTTT.